The entry that follows covers one T cell receptor beta chain sequence. The antigen remains unidentified. Assay execution proceeded at the deep level. Every immunoSEQ plate was one replicate of a subset's evenly spread DNA. Only in-frame clones appear in the TCRdb table, and some are missing; sequencing was by immunoSEQ multiplex PCR. The repertoire consists of around 2,000,000 clones, with 93% occurring once and the leading ten covering 1.5% to 2%. The data stem from a study of shared clonotypes between healthy human individuals. Study as a whole: Those who served as donors were two women and a few men between the ages of 18 and 49.

CDR3 length: 17 residues. V was cut by 1 base and J by 9 bases, with 19 bases left in between. Germline-derived CDR1 and CDR2 are MNHNS and SASEGT. Study-level findings and limits: Limitation of the genetic and exposure-history diversity represented came from the few donors.

Cells designated naive CD8 were CD45RO-negative and were positively selected for CCR7, with terminally differentiated effector memory CD45RA+ cells excluded. The sequence was obtained from a man aged 18 to 35 in good health. Some clones in this sample may be carry-over from other donors' samples. The chain uses TRBV6-1 and TRBJ1-6; no definite D call. The sequenced material came from naive CD8+ T cells from PBMCs. DNA of the CDR3: TGTGCCAGCAGTGAAGGGATCCGGCCAGGTCCGGGTTCACCCCTCCACTTT. It yields the protein CASSEGIRPGPGSPLHF.